Below, 29 T cell receptor beta chains from the same sample are listed, as sequenced in a study of cytomegalovirus exposure and HLA in healthy donors. Primers: 60 Vbeta forward and 13 Jbeta reverse. Method: immunoSEQ multiplex PCR; TCRdb's copy keeps in-frame clones and lacks some. This sample yields roughly 120,000 clones, of which roughly 79% are seen a single time; around 1.5% belongs to the top ten. Sequenced input: PBMCs. The receptors stem from a woman between 18 and 29 years old in good health and CMV-seronegative.

J is TRBJ2-6 and V is TRBV7-9; no firm D call. V lost 2 bases to trimming and J lost 2 bases, with 10 bases between them. There are 16 residues in the CDR3. The germline V gene encodes CDR1 SEHNR and CDR2 FQNEAQ (reference sequence). DNA of the CDR3: TGTGCCAGCAGCTTAAGTTCAGGCCCTGGGGCCAACGTCCTGACTTTC. Encoded protein: CASSLSSGPGANVLTF.

This sequence joins TRBV19 and TRBJ1-5, with D possibly TRBD1 on 5 matching bases. Germline CDR1 and CDR2: LNHDA and SQIVND (reference sequence). The CDR3 loop spans 14 amino acids. Trimming pared 2 bases from V and 5 bases from J, leaving 10 bases between. The CDR3 loop reads CASSISRGDQPQHF. DNA of the CDR3: TGTGCCAGTAGTATATCTCGGGGGGATCAGCCCCAGCATTTT.

The chain is built from TRBV9 and TRBJ2-7; a weak D match, TRBD2 (6 bases). Trimming took off 3 bases at V and 5 bases at J, with 18 bases between the two ends. The CDR3 totals 15 residues. Germline loops: CDR1 SGDLS, CDR2 YYNGEE. For the CDR3, the DNA is TGTGCCAGCAGCGGGAGGGAAGGGTTAACCCACGAGCAGTACTTC. Amino acids: CASSGREGLTHEQYF.

The chain joins TRBV29-1 to TRBJ2-1; 8 positions match TRBD2. CDR1 is SQVTM, CDR2 ANQGSEA, per germline. With V trimmed by 6 bases and J by 7 bases, 11 bases remained unmatched. The CDR3 extends over 14 amino acids. CDR3 amino acids: CSVGGGGGSNEQFF. In DNA form, the CDR3 reads TGCAGCGTGGGAGGAGGCGGGGGGTCGAATGAGCAGTTCTTC.

The chain is built from TRBV11-1 and TRBJ1-6; 7 bases are shared with TRBD1. The CDR3 contains 15 residues. Trimming removed 5 bases from V and 9 bases from J; junction bases left unmatched: 10. Germline values: CDR1 SGHAT, CDR2 FQDESV (reference sequence). The DNA for the CDR3 is TGTGCCAGCAGCACGGAGACAGGGTCGAGTTCACCCCTCCACTTT. Its translation is CASSTETGSSSPLHF.

The V call is TRBV6-1, the J call TRBJ1-3, with 7 bases that match TRBD1. V trimming: 6 bases; J trimming: 8 bases; junction bases outside the gene matches: 7. CDR3 length: 13 amino acids. In germline, CDR1 is MNHNS, CDR2 SASEGT. In DNA, the CDR3 is TGTGCCAGCAGCTACAGGGGCCGGGACACCATATATTTT. Amino acid sequence: CASSYRGRDTIYF.

The chain combines TRBV28 with TRBJ1-1, with D possibly TRBD1 on 6 matching bases. The CDR3 runs to 14 residues. Trimming left V 3 bases short and J 3 bases short, with 11 bases between. Germline CDR1 MDHEN, CDR2 SYDVKM. The CDR3 DNA reads TGTGCCAGCAGTTTGATAGGGGGGGACACTGAAGCTTTCTTT. Amino acids: CASSLIGGDTEAFF.

Worth noting for this clone: At the DNA level, this CDR3 is encoded by other sequences in the same sample as well. The chain links TRBV18 to TRBJ2-3; TRBD1 might be the D (5 bases). Trimming pared 0 bases from V and 1 base from J, leaving 8 bases between. The V gene's germline CDR1 is KGHSH and CDR2 LQKENI. This CDR3 contains 15 residues. The CDR3 nucleotides are TGTGCCAGCTCACCACCTCAGGGTCGCACAGATACGCAGTATTTT. Protein: CASSPPQGRTDTQYF.

The V and J genes are TRBV5-6 and TRBJ1-5, with D unresolved. Germline CDR1 and CDR2: SGHDT and YYEEEE. Trimming took off 0 bases at V and 2 bases at J, with 18 bases between the two ends. The CDR3 is 18 residues long. The CDR3 region is CASSLGRSSIGGNQPQHF. The DNA for the CDR3 is TGTGCCAGCAGCTTGGGACGGTCGTCAATCGGAGGCAATCAGCCCCAGCATTTT.

This chain links TRBV6-5 with TRBJ1-3; D might be TRBD1 (6 bases). Germline-derived CDR1 and CDR2 are MNHEY and SVGAGI. The CDR3 totals 16 residues. Between the trimmed V and J ends, which lost 4 bases and 4 bases, there was a span of 17 bases. Here the CDR3 reads CASSFGSFGTGNTIYF. The CDR3 coding sequence is TGTGCCAGCAGTTTTGGCAGTTTCGGGACAGGAAACACCATATATTTT.

This chain joins TRBV11-2 and TRBJ2-3; 9 positions match TRBD2. CDR3 length equals 15 residues. CDR1 is SGHAT, CDR2 FQNNGV, per germline. V was clipped by 4 bases and J by 6 bases; unmatched bases: 8. CDR3 in amino acids: CASSSPGTSLDTQYF. In nucleotides, the CDR3 is TGTGCCAGCAGCTCTCCGGGGACTAGCCTTGATACGCAGTATTTT.

This clone was counted between two and nine times. This chain links TRBV29-1 with TRBJ1-3; 7 bases agree with TRBD1. The CDR3 is 14 amino acids. The germline CDR1 and CDR2 sequences are SQVTM and ANQGSEA. J was trimmed by 2 bases and V by 3 bases; bases with no gene match: 4. The CDR3 reads CSVDTGAAGNTIYF. The CDR3 DNA follows: TGCAGCGTTGACACAGGGGCGGCTGGAAACACCATATATTTT.

As to this clone: One end of the junction fails to match germline, which may point to a read error. This sample includes further DNA sequences coding for the same CDR3. This chain links TRBV4-1 with TRBJ1-2, with a possible D match to TRBD1 (6 bases). The CDR3 spans 15 residues. CDR1 is MGHRA and CDR2 is YSYEKL in the germline V gene. CDR3 in DNA: TGCGCCAGCAGCCAAGAAGGTCAGGGGAACTATGGTTACACCTTC. This sequence encodes CASSQEGQGNYGYTF.

Only one count was recorded for this clone. The chain employs TRBV7-8 and TRBJ2-3; 8 bases align to TRBD2. This CDR3 spans 12 amino acids. Germline assignment: CDR1 SGHVS and CDR2 FQNEAQ. Trimming cost V 5 bases and J 5 bases; bases outside gene matches: 0. CDR3 amino acids: CASSRGGDTQYF. DNA for the CDR3: TGTGCCAGCAGCCGGGGGGGAGATACGCAGTATTTT.

This clone was seen a single time. This sequence joins TRBV6-1 and TRBJ2-5; TRBD1 might be the D (6 bases). Per germline, CDR1 MNHNS and CDR2 SASEGT. This CDR3 is built from 13 residues. Deletions cut 11 bases from V and 9 bases from J, with 22 bases between. The CDR3 DNA follows: TGTGCCGTAAGGACAGCGAGACTGGAGGCCCAGTACTTC. It specifies CAVRTARLEAQYF.

The rearrangement joins TRBV2 to TRBJ2-1, with 11 bases that match TRBD2. The CDR3 length is 15 residues. V lost 6 bases to trimming and J lost 4 bases; unmatched junction nucleotides: 5. From germline, CDR1 is SNHLY and CDR2 FYNNEI. The CDR3 nucleotides read TGTGCCAGCAGCCTTCTAGCGGGGGGATACAATGAGCAGTTCTTC. Residues: CASSLLAGGYNEQFF.

The chain recombines TRBV19 with TRBJ2-3; 9 bases agree with TRBD1. The CDR3 is 16 residues long. Germline V CDR1 and CDR2: LNHDA, SQIVND (reference sequence). J was trimmed by 3 bases and V by 1 base; bases with no gene match: 5. CDR3 in DNA: TGTGCCAGTAGTATAGCCATGACAGGGGGTACAGATACGCAGTATTTT. The encoded protein is CASSIAMTGGTDTQYF.

V gene TRBV2 combines with J gene TRBJ2-2; TRBD1 agrees at 10 bases. J lost 4 bases, V lost 7 bases, and 6 bases had no gene match. Germline V gene data show CDR1 as SNHLY and CDR2 as FYNNEI. The CDR3 sequence is 15 residues long. Here the CDR3 reads CASTGDRGGTGELFF. The CDR3, as DNA: TGTGCCAGCACGGGGGACAGGGGAGGCACCGGGGAGCTGTTTTTT.

The chain couples TRBV7-9 to TRBJ1-5, with D perhaps matching TRBD1 (5 bases). CDR3 length: 17 amino acids. Trimming removed 4 bases at V and 4 bases at J, with 20 bases between. Per the germline V gene, CDR1 is SEHNR and CDR2 is FQNEAQ (reference sequence). This chain's CDR3 is CASSSVGEQGLNQPQHF. The DNA of the CDR3 is TGTGCCAGCAGCTCCGTAGGTGAGCAGGGCTTGAATCAGCCCCAGCATTTT. Full variable domain (rest looked up from reference TRBV7-9 and TRBJ1-5): DTGVSQNPRHKITKRGQNVTFRCDPISEHNRLYWYRQTLGQGPEFLTYFQNEAQLEKSRLLSDRFSAERPKGSFSTLEIQRTEQGDSAMYLCASSSVGEQGLNQPQHFGDGTRLSIL.

V gene TRBV6-5 combines with J gene TRBJ1-1; 7 positions agree with TRBD1. Germline trimming cut 0 bases from V and 1 base from J; bases unmatched to any gene: 2. Looked up from germline, CDR1 is MNHEY and CDR2 is SVGAGI. The CDR3 consists of 15 residues. DNA of the CDR3: TGTGCCAGCAGTTACTCCGGGACAGCGAACACTGAAGCTTTCTTT. Translating it yields CASSYSGTANTEAFF.

The J gene is TRBJ1-1, the V gene TRBV10-3; D is possibly TRBD1 (5 bases). V lost 6 bases and J 5 bases, leaving 16 bases between the germline ends. The germline gives CDR1 ENHRY, CDR2 SYGVKD. This CDR3 spans 14 amino acids. The CDR3 region has the DNA TGTGCCATCAGCCCAGGGCCAAGTGGGACTGAAGCTTTCTTT. Its protein product is CAISPGPSGTEAFF.

The V gene is TRBV5-6, the J gene TRBJ2-3; D is uncertain. This CDR3 is 13 amino acids long. Germline V gives CDR1 SGHDT, CDR2 YYEEEE. Trimming pared 3 bases from V and 2 bases from J, leaving 7 bases between. CDR3 sequence (DNA): TGTGCCAGCAGCTCACAAATCACAGATACGCAGTATTTT. Its protein is CASSSQITDTQYF.

The chain couples TRBV29-1 to TRBJ1-2, with 9 bases fitting TRBD1. Trimming at V came to 3 bases and at J to 4 bases, leaving 6 bases not matched to a gene. The CDR3 contains 14 residues. Germline CDR1 and CDR2: SQVTM and ANQGSEA. The CDR3 sequence: CSVDTGGPSYGYTF. Here the CDR3 DNA reads TGCAGCGTTGATACAGGGGGCCCATCCTATGGCTACACCTTC.

This rearrangement joins TRBV11-2 to TRBJ2-1, with D possibly matching TRBD2 (5 bases). The CDR3 loop spans 15 amino acids. Germline V gene sequence: CDR1 SGHAT, CDR2 FQNNGV. Trimming stripped 4 bases from V and 5 bases from J, with 15 bases between. CDR3 region: CASSSQRNPHNEQFF. In DNA form, the CDR3 reads TGTGCCAGCAGCTCCCAGCGGAACCCCCACAATGAGCAGTTCTTC.

The chain has TRBV7-3 and TRBJ2-3; TRBD1 aligns across 8 bases. V shed 5 bases, J shed 2 bases, and the junction held 9 bases outside the gene matches. Germline CDR1 is SGHTA and CDR2 is FQGTGA. The CDR3 sequence is 16 residues long. The CDR3 loop reads CASSASGTGITDTQYF. The CDR3 coding sequence is TGTGCCAGCAGCGCATCCGGGACAGGTATCACAGATACGCAGTATTTT.

The chain uses TRBV6-5 and TRBJ1-4, with D maybe TRBD1 (6 bases). Trimming cost V 4 bases and J 8 bases, with 20 bases left between them. CDR1 and CDR2 (germline): MNHEY, SVGAGI. The CDR3 is 16 residues long. The CDR3 protein is CASSSEAGGAGEKLFF. The CDR3 nucleotides read TGTGCCAGCAGTTCCGAGGCGGGGGGGGCTGGGGAAAAACTGTTTTTT.

The chain couples TRBV2 to TRBJ2-7; 7 bases fit TRBD1. CDR1 is SNHLY, CDR2 FYNNEI, per germline. There are 13 residues in the CDR3. Trimming cost V 8 bases and J 1 base; bases outside gene matches: 5. The CDR3 here is CASLSGGSYEQYF. The CDR3 DNA sequence: TGTGCCAGCCTTTCAGGGGGATCCTACGAGCAGTACTTC.

The V call is TRBV7-6, the J call TRBJ1-2; the match to TRBD1 covers 7 bases. The ends lost 6 bases at V and 6 bases at J; junction bases unmatched: 13. This CDR3 has 15 residues. In germline, CDR1 is SGHVS, CDR2 FNYEAQ. CDR3 residues: CASSFTDRDPDGYTF. CDR3 sequence (DNA): TGTGCCAGCAGTTTTACCGACAGGGATCCGGATGGCTACACCTTC. The variable domain in full, with the rest retrieved from reference TRBV7-6 and TRBJ1-2, is GAGVSQSPRYKVTKRGQDVALRCDPISGHVSLYWYRQALGQGPEFLTYFNYEAQQDKSGLPNDRFSAERPEGSISTLTIQRTEQRDSAMYRCASSFTDRDPDGYTFGSGTRLTVV.

The V and J genes are TRBV29-1 and TRBJ1-5; D is undetermined. Per the germline V gene, CDR1 is SQVTM and CDR2 is ANQGSEA. The CDR3 has 12 residues. V lost 4 bases and J lost 6, with 10 bases in between. CDR3 in amino acids: CSVGTRGQPQHF. CDR3 DNA: TGCAGCGTTGGGACTCGGGGTCAGCCCCAGCATTTT.